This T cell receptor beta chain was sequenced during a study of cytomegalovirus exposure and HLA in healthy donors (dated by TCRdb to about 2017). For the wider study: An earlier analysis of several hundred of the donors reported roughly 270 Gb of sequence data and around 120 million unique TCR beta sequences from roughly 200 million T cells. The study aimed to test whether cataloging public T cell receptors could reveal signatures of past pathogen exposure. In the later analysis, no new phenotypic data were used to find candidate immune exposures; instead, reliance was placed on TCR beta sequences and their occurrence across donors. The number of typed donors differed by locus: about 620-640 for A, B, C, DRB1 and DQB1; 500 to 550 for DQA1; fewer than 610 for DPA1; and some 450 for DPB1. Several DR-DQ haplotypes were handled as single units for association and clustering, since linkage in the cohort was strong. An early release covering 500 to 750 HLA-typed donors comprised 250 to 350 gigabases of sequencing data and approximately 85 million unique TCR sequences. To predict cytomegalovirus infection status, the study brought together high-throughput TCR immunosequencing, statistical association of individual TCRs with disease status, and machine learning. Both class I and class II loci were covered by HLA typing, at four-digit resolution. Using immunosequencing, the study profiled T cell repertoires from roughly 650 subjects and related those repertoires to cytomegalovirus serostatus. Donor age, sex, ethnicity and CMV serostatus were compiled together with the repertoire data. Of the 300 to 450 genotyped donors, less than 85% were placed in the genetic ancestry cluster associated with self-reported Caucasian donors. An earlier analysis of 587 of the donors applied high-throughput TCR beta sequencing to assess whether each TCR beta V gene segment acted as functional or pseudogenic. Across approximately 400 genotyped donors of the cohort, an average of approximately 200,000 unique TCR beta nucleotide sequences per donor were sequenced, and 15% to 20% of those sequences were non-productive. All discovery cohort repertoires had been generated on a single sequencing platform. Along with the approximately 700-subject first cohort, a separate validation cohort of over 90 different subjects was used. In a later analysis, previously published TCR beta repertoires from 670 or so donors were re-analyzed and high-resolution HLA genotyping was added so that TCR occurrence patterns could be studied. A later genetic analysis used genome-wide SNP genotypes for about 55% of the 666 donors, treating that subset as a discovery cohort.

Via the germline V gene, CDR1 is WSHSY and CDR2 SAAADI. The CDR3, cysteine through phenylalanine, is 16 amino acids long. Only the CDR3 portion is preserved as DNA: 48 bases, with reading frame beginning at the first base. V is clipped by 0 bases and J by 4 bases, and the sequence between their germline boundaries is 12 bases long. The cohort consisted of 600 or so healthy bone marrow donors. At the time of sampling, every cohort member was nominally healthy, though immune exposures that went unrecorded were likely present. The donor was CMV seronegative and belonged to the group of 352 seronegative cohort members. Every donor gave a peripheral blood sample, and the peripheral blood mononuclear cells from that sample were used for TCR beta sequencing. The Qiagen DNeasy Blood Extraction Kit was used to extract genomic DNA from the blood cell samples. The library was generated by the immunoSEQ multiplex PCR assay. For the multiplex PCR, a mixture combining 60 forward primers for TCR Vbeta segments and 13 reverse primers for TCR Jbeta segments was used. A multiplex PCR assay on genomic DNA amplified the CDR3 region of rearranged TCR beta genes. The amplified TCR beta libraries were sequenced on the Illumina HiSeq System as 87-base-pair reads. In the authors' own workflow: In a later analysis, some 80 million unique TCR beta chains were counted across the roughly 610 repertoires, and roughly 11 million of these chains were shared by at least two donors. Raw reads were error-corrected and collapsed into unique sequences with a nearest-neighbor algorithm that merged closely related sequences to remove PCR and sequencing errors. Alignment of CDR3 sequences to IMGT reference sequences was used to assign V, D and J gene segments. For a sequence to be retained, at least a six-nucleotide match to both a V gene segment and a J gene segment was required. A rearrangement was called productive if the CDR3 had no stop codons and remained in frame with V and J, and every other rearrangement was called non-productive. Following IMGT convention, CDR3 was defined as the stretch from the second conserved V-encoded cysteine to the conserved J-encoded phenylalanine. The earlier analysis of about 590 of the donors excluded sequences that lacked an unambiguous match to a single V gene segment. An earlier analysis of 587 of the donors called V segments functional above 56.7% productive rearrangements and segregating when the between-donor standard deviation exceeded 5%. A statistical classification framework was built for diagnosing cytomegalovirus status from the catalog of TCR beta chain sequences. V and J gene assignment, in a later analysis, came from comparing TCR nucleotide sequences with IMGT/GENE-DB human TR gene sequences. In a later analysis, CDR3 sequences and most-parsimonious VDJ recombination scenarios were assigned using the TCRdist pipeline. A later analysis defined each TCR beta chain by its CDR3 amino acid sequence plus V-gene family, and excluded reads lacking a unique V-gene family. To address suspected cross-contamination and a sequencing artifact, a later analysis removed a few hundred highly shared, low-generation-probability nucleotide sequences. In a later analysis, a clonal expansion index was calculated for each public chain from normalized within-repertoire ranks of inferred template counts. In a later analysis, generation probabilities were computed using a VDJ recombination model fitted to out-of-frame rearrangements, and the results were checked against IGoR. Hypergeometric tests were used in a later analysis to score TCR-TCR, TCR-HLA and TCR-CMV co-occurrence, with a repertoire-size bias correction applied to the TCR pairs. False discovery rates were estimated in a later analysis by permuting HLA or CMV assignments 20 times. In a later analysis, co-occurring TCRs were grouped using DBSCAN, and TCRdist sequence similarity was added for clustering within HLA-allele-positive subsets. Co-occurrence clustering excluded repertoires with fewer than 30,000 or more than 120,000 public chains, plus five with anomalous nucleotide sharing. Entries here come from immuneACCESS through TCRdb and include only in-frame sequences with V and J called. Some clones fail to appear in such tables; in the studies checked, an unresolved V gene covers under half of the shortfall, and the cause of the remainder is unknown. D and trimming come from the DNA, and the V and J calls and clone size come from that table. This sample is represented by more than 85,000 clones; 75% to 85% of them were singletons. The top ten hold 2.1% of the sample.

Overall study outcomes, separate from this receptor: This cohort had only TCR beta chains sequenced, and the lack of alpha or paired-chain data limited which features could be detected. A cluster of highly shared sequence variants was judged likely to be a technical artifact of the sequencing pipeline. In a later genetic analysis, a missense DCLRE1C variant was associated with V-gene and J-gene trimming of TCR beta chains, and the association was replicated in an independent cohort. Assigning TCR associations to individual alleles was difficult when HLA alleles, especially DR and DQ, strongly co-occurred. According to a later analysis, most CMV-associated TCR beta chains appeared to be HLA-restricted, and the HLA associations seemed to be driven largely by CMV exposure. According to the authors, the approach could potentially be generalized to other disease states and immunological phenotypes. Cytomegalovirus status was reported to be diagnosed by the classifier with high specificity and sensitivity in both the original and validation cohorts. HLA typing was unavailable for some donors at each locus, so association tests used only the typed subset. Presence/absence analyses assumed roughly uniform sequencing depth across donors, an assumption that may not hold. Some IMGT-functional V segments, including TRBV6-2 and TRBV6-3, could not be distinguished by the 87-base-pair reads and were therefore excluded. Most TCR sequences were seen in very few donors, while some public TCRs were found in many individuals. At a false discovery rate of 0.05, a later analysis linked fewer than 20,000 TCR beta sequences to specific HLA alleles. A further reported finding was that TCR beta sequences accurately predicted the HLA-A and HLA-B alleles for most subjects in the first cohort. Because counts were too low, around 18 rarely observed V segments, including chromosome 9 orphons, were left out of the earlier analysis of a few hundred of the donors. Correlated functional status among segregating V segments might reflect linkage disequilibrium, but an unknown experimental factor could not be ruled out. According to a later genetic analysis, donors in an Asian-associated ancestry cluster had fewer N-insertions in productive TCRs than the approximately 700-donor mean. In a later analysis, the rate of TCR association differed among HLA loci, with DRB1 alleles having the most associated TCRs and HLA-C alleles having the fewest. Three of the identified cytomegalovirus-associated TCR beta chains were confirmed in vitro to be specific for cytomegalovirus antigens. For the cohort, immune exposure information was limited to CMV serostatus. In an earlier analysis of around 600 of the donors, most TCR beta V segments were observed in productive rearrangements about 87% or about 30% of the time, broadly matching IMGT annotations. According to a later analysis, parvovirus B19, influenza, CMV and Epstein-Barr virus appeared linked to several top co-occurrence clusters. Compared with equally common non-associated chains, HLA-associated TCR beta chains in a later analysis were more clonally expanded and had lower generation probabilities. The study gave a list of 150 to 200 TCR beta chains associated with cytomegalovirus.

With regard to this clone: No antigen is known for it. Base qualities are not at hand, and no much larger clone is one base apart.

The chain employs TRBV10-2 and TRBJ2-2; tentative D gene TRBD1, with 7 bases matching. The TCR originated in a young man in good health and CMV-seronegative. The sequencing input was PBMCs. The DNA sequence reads TGCGCCAGCAGTGAGTCACAGGGGAGGACCACCGGGGAGCTGTTTTTT. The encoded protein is CASSESQGRTTGELFF.